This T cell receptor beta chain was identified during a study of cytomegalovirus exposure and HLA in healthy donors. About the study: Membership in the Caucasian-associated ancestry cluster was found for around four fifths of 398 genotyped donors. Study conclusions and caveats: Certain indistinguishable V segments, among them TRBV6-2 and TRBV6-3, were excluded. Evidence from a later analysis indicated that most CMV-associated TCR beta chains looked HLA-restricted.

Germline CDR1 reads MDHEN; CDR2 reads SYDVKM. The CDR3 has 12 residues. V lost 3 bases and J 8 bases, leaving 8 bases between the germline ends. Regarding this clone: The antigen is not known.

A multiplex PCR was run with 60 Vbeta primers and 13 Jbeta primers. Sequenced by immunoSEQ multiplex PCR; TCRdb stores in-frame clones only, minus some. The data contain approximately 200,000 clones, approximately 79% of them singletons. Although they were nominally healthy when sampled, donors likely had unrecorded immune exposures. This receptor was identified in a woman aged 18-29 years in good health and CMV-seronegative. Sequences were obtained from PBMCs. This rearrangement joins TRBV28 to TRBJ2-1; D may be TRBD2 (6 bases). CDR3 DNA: TGTGCCAGCAGTTTCGGAGGGGATGAGCAGTTCTTC. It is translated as CASSFGGDEQFF.